This TCR beta chain emerged from a study of T-cell reconstitution after alpha-beta-depleted transplantation in children. CDR1 is SGHDT, CDR2 YYEEEE, per germline. This CDR3 spans 11 amino acids. Trimming cost V 2 bases and J 3 bases, with 2 bases left between them. This clonotype was seen only a few times. Unique molecular identifiers were incorporated into the prepared TCRbeta library. TCRdb called the PCR reads again in MiXCR, with one record for every CDR3 protein. Among just under 550,000 distinct CDR3 sequences listed, 15% to 20% were seen once. This sequence was found in a human donor who donated a stem cell graft to a child with acute lymphoblastic leukemia. The genes are TRBV5-6 and TRBJ1-2; D is undetermined. The source material was PBMCs from the stem cell graft donor, sampled from the stem cell graft. The CDR3 spells CASSFDYGYTF. CDR3 bases: TGTGCCAGCAGCTTTGACTATGGCTACACCTTC.